This TCR beta chain was documented in a study of shared clonotypes between healthy human individuals. CD45RO negativity and positive selection for CCR7 defined naive CD8 cells, a population that excluded terminally differentiated effector memory CD45RA+ cells. The CDR3 has 15 amino acids. The trim removed 1 base at V and 7 bases at J, leaving 10 bases unmatched. CDR1 is LGHNA, CDR2 YSLEER, per germline. Sequencing was performed with immunoSEQ multiplex PCR; in TCRdb, only in-frame clones are kept and a portion is missing. This table holds roughly 2.1 million clones, 90% to 95% found once. The origin of this receptor is a man younger than 35 in good health. Some clones in this sample may be carry-over from other donors' samples. The source material was naive CD8+ T cells from PBMCs. The rearrangement links TRBV4-3 to TRBJ2-7, with 7 bases identical to TRBD2. CDR3 nucleotide sequence: TGCGCCAGCAGCCAAGGAGCAGGGAGGGGATGGGAGCAGTACTTC. Protein product: CASSQGAGRGWEQYF.